Here is one TCR beta chain with its context. The data belong to a study of blood T cell repertoires in COVID-19. Turning to the study itself: PBMCs, B-cell-depleted T cells, or T cells provided the cDNA or gDNA that made up the material.

The CDR3 is 15 amino acids. Trimming left V 4 bases short and J 5 bases short, with 16 bases between. Germline V CDR1 and CDR2: SGDLS, YYNGEE. In the original analysis: Reference gene primer amplification in the assay estimated nucleated cell counts. Some clones are missing from TCRdb's copy, which holds only in-frame ones; the method was immunoSEQ multiplex PCR. Clone size and the V and J calls come from that table; the DNA yielded D and trimming. This table holds some 260,000 clones, 85% to 90% found once. V is TRBV9 and J is TRBJ2-1; D perhaps matches TRBD2 (5 bases). This clonotype originated in a woman in her 40s who had recovered from COVID-19. The specimen sequenced was peripheral blood. As DNA, the CDR3 is TGTGCCAGCAGCCCCATGGCGGGCCTGGACAATGAGCAGTTCTTC. Protein product: CASSPMAGLDNEQFF.